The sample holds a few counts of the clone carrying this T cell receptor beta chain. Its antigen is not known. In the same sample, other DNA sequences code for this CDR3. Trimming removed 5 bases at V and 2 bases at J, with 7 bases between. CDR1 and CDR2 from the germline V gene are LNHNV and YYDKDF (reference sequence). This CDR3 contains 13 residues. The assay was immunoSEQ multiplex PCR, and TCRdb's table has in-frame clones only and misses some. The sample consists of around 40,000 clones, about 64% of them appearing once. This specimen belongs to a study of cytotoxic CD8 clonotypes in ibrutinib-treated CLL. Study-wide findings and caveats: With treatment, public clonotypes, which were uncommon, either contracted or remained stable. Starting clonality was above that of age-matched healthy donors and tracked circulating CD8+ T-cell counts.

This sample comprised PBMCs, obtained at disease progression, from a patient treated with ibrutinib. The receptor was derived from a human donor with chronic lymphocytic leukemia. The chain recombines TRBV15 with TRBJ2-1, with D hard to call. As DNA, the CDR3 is TGTGCCACCAGCGGTGACACCTACAATGAGCAGTTCTTC. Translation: CATSGDTYNEQFF.